This TCR beta chain was documented in a study of shared clonotypes between healthy human individuals. With respect to this clone: Additional DNA sequences in this sample encode the identical CDR3.

Germline V gene data show CDR1 as MNHEY and CDR2 as SVGAGI. V lost 6 bases and J lost 0, with 12 bases in between. CDR3 length equals 15 residues. Clones were sequenced by immunoSEQ multiplex PCR, and TCRdb holds only the in-frame ones, with some missing. The sample lists about 1 million clones, around 74% seen once, with approximately 1.3% in the top ten. The chain recombines TRBV6-5 with TRBJ2-1, with D possibly being TRBD1 (6 bases). The source is a man between 18 and 35 years old in good health. Sequencing input: memory CD4+ T cells sorted from blood. Subset specified: CD45RA-negative fraction. The CDR3 region is CASRATGSSYNEQFF. DNA for the CDR3: TGTGCCAGCAGAGCAACAGGGAGCTCCTACAATGAGCAGTTCTTC.